These 23 T cell receptor gamma chains originate from one sample sequenced in a study of γδ T cells in repeated Plasmodium falciparum infection. TCRdb re-called the multiplex PCR reads via CATT. The sample has tens of thousands of gamma-chain clones, 3% seen once. Flow sorting of PBMC yielded separate Vgamma9/Vdelta2+ and Vdelta2-negative gammadelta T cell populations for bulk repertoire analysis. Material: gamma-delta T cells from blood. These receptors all stem from a pool of human donors (malaria-infected and uninfected, not separated).

In the case of this clone: TCRdb attributes to this sequence the protein of a much larger clone, which differs from the DNA translation at residue 7; a read error is likely, and the protein displayed is translated from the DNA. V gene TRGV4 combines with J gene TRGJ1 or TRGJ2. TCRdb supplies no J gene; here it was assigned by aligning the nucleotide sequence to germline. In germline, CDR1 is EGSTGY, CDR2 YDSYTSSV. The CDR3 runs to 14 residues. The trim removed 2 bases at V and 6 bases at J, leaving 10 bases unmatched. CDR3 sequence reads: CATWDAGSGYKKLF. The CDR3 DNA follows: TGTGCCACCTGGGATGCAGGTTCCGGTTATAAGAAACTCTTT.

To note about this clone: Other nucleotide sequences from this sample produce the same CDR3. V and J are TRGV4 and TRGJ1 or TRGJ2. The J gene is not listed in TCRdb, so it was assigned here from a DNA match to germline. CDR1 is EGSTGY, CDR2 YDSYTSSV, per germline. The CDR3 has 16 residues. Trimming at V came to 0 bases and at J to 0 bases, leaving 8 bases not matched to a gene. The CDR3 nucleotides read TGTGCCACCTGGGATGGGCGAACTAGGAATTATTATAAGAAACTCTTT. Protein product: CATWDGRTRNYYKKLF.

Notes on this clone: The protein in TCRdb stems from a much larger clone and differs at residue 2 from this DNA's translation, likely a read error; here the protein is translated from the DNA. The V gene is TRGV2, the J gene TRGJP1. The J gene was not available in TCRdb and was assigned here by matching the DNA to germline segments. This CDR3 has 14 amino acids. Per germline, CDR1 EGSNGY and CDR2 YDSYNSKV. The CDR3 DNA is TGTACCACCTGGGACTTTACCACTGGTTGGTTCAAGATATTT. Encoded protein: CTTWDFTTGWFKIF.

Many counts were recorded for this clone. A far more abundant clone sits one base away, making this likely a read error. This sample includes further DNA sequences coding for the same CDR3. The V gene is TRGV9, the J gene TRGJP. CDR3 length: 16 residues. CDR1 and CDR2 from the germline V gene are GITISATS and ISYDGTV (reference sequence). The CDR3 DNA sequence: TGTGCCTTGTGGGATATCCAAGAGTTGGGCAAAAAAATCAAGGTGTTT. Residues: CALWDIQELGKKIKVF.

This clone was detected many times. TCRdb's protein, taken from a much larger clone, differs from this DNA's translation at residue 11, likely owing to a read error; the protein displayed comes from the DNA. This specimen includes other DNA sequences encoding the same CDR3. The gene calls are TRGV4 and TRGJP1. The J gene was not available in TCRdb and was assigned here by matching the DNA to germline segments. CDR3 length equals 15 residues. CDR1 is EGSTGY and CDR2 is YDSYTSSV in the germline V gene. The CDR3 region is CATWGIYTTGRFKIF. CDR3 DNA: TGTGCCACCTGGGGAATCTATACCACTGGTCGGTTCAAGATATTT.

For this clone: Mismatch with germline at one junction end may stem from a read error. The chain joins TRGV3 to TRGJ1 or TRGJ2. Because TCRdb records no J gene, it was assigned here through a match of the DNA to germline. There are 13 residues in the CDR3. CDR1 and CDR2 (germline): VTNTFY, YDVSTARD (reference sequence). CDR3 residues: CTTWDRRREKKLF. CDR3 DNA sequence: TGTACCACCTGGGACAGGAGGAGGGAAAAGAAACTCTTT.

This clone was found many times. The junction shows a germline mismatch at one end, possibly a read error. The chain recombines TRGV4 with TRGJ1 or TRGJ2. No J gene is reported in TCRdb; it was inferred here by comparing the DNA with germline. The CDR3 spans 14 residues. CDR1 and CDR2 (germline): EGSTGY, YDSYTSSV. The CDR3 nucleotides are TGTGCCACCTGGGATGGATTCGATTATTATAGGAAACTCTTT. Translating it yields CATWDGFDYYRKLF.

As for this clone: The TCRdb protein comes from a much larger clone and disagrees with this DNA's translation at residue 3, likely due to a read error; the protein given here is derived from the DNA. The chain employs TRGV4 and TRGJ1 or TRGJ2. This CDR3 has 11 amino acids. Germline-derived CDR1 and CDR2 are EGSTGY and YDSYTSSV. The CDR3 region has the DNA TGTGCCGCCTGGGATTTATATAAGAAACTCTTT. This encodes CAAWDLYKKLF.

Worth noting for this clone: TCRdb's protein, taken from a much larger clone, differs from this DNA's translation at residue 9, likely owing to a read error; the protein displayed comes from the DNA. V gene TRGV9 combines with J gene TRGJP. As TCRdb names no J gene, one was assigned here on the basis of a DNA match to germline. Germline trimming cut 0 bases from V and 5 bases from J; bases unmatched to any gene: 16. The CDR3 has 21 residues. Per germline, CDR1 GITISATS and CDR2 ISYDGTV (reference sequence). The CDR3: CALWEVHGPVRKELGKKIKVF. In nucleotides, the CDR3 is TGTGCCTTGTGGGAGGTGCATGGTCCGGTACGTAAAGAGTTGGGCAAAAAAATCAAGGTATTT.

Remarks on this clone: This DNA translates differently at residue 4 from the TCRdb protein, which is that of a much larger clone; a read error is likely, and the protein shown is the DNA's own translation. The DNA for the CDR3 is TGTGCCACCACGGACAATAGTAGTGATTGGATCAAGACGTTT. The encoded protein is CATTDNSSDWIKTF. V gene TRGV4 combines with J gene TRGJP2. TCRdb supplies no J gene; here it was assigned by aligning the nucleotide sequence to germline. The CDR3 extends over 14 amino acids. Germline lookup yields CDR1 EGSTGY and CDR2 YDSYTSSV. V lost 9 bases to trimming and J lost 0 bases; unmatched junction nucleotides: 7.

This clone showed up many times. TCRdb has a much larger clone's protein, which differs at residue 7 from the translation of this DNA, likely because of a read error; what is shown is the protein translated from the DNA. The chain employs TRGV4 and TRGJ1 or TRGJ2. J lost 8 bases, V lost 0 bases, and 1 base had no gene match. Germline V lookup: CDR1 EGSTGY, CDR2 YDSYTSSV. The CDR3 consists of 11 residues. This CDR3 is CATWDGNKKLF. In nucleotides, the CDR3 is TGTGCCACCTGGGATGGGAATAAGAAACTCTTT.

This clone has more than one count but fewer than ten. TCRdb assigns this DNA the protein of a much larger clone, which departs from its translation at residue 4; this likely reflects a read error, and the protein shown comes from translating the DNA. The chain joins TRGV9 to TRGJ1 or TRGJ2. The J gene, missing from TCRdb, was assigned here through DNA to germline matching. Per the germline V gene, CDR1 is GITISATS and CDR2 is ISYDGTV (reference sequence). The CDR3 length is 13 residues. The CDR3 sequence: CALGEPETYKKLF. In DNA, the CDR3 is TGTGCCTTGGGGGAGCCTGAAACTTATAAGAAACTCTTT.

In this sample, this clone turned up many times. TCRdb records a much larger clone's protein for this DNA, with a difference at residue 9 that likely arises from a read error; the protein given is the translation of the DNA. The chain uses TRGV4 and TRGJ1 or TRGJ2. The CDR3 sequence is 14 residues long. V dropped 0 bases and J dropped 6; count of bases not matched to a gene: 8. Germline CDR1 is EGSTGY and CDR2 is YDSYTSSV. For the CDR3, the DNA is TGTGCCACCTGGGATGGGCGGGTGAGTTATAAGAAACTCTTT. It is translated as CATWDGRVSYKKLF.

A note on this clone: TCRdb shows a much larger clone's protein in place of this DNA's translation, and the two differ at residue 11, likely through a read error; the protein shown is translated from the DNA. The chain carries TRGV5 and TRGJ1 or TRGJ2. As TCRdb names no J gene, one was assigned here on the basis of a DNA match to germline. Germline CDR1 reads VINAFY; CDR2 reads YDVSNSKD. The CDR3 runs 14 residues. The CDR3 sequence: CATWDRRAYYRKLF. In DNA form, the CDR3 reads TGTGCCACCTGGGACAGGAGGGCCTATTATAGGAAACTCTTT.

As concerns this clone: The likely explanation is a read error, given a far larger clone one base away. The sample holds other DNA sequences that translate to the same CDR3. The chain carries TRGV9 and TRGJP. The J gene is not listed in TCRdb, so it was assigned here from a DNA match to germline. There are 18 residues in the CDR3. CDR1 and CDR2 (germline): GITISATS, ISYDGTV (reference sequence). CDR3 bases: TGTGCCTTGTGGGAGGTTCATCCTCAAGAGTTGGGCAAAAAGATCAAGGTATTT. This translates into CALWEVHPQELGKKIKVF.

Judged by abundance, this clone is large. Different DNA sequences within this sample yield the same CDR3. The rearrangement links TRGV9 to TRGJ1 or TRGJ2. Trimming removed 4 bases from V and 3 bases from J; junction bases left unmatched: 6. The V gene's germline CDR1 is GITISATS and CDR2 ISYDGTV (reference sequence). The CDR3 loop spans 13 amino acids. This CDR3 reads CALWEACYYKKLF. CDR3 nucleotide sequence: TGTGCCTTGTGGGAAGCTTGTTATTATAAGAAACTCTTT.

At least ten counts were recorded for this clone. The chain employs TRGV4 and TRGJP1. TCRdb supplies no J gene; here it was assigned by aligning the nucleotide sequence to germline. V lost 1 base, J lost 0 bases, and 8 bases stayed unmatched. Germline V lookup: CDR1 EGSTGY, CDR2 YDSYTSSV. CDR3 length: 17 amino acids. This CDR3 is CATWDGRGDTTGWFKIF. For the CDR3, the DNA is TGTGCCACCTGGGATGGAAGAGGGGATACCACTGGTTGGTTCAAGATATTT.

In this sample, this clone turned up a few times. The protein recorded in TCRdb matches a much larger clone and deviates from this DNA's translation at residue 15, suggesting a read error; the protein here is obtained by translating the DNA. TRGV2 is the V gene, and the J gene was not called. Germline V gene lookup returns CDR1 EGSNGY and CDR2 YDSYNSKV. The CDR3 totals 17 residues. The chain's CDR3 is CATWDEPSSRSDWIETF. CDR3 coding DNA: TGTGCCACCTGGGACGAGCCTTCTTCCCGTAGTGATTGGATCGAGACGTTT.

A few counts support this clone. It is likely a read error: a sequence one base away is far more abundant. V usage is TRGV9 and J usage is TRGJ1 or TRGJ2. TCRdb gives no J gene; it was assigned here by matching the DNA to germline. Germline V lookup: CDR1 GITISATS, CDR2 ISYDGTV (reference sequence). The CDR3 has 10 residues. CDR3 in DNA: TGTGCCCTGTGGGAGTATCAGAAACTCTTT. Protein sequence: CALWEYQKLF.

This clone was observed a handful of times. Translating this DNA gives a protein that differs at residue 12 from the TCRdb one, which belongs to a much larger clone; a read error is likely, and the protein shown is this translation. With the J gene uncalled, the V gene is TRGV9. Looked up from germline, CDR1 is GITISATS and CDR2 is ISYDGTV (reference sequence). The CDR3 has 14 amino acids. CDR3 DNA: TGTGCCTTGTGGGAGTATAGTAGTGATTGGATCGAGACGTTT. Protein: CALWEYSSDWIETF.

This clone was picked up many times. The junction departs from the called germline gene at one end, perhaps through a read error. Other DNA sequences from this sample encode an identical CDR3 as well. The rearrangement uses TRGV4 and TRGJ1 or TRGJ2. CDR1 and CDR2 (germline): EGSTGY, YDSYTSSV. The CDR3 has 13 residues. The CDR3 DNA sequence: TGTGCCACCTGGGATGGCAGTTATTATAAGAAGCTCTTT. This gives the protein CATWDGSYYKKLF.

As for this clone: TCRdb shows a much larger clone's protein in place of this DNA's translation, and the two differ at residue 5, likely through a read error; the protein shown is translated from the DNA. The rearrangement joins TRGV9 to TRGJ1 or TRGJ2. The J gene, not given by TCRdb, was assigned here from a germline match of the nucleotide sequence. Germline-derived CDR1 and CDR2 are GITISATS and ISYDGTV (reference sequence). V dropped 5 bases and J dropped 3; count of bases not matched to a gene: 10. The CDR3 is made up of 14 amino acids. The CDR3 spells CALWGAQCYYKKLF. The CDR3 DNA reads TGTGCCTTGTGGGGGGCGCAGTGTTATTATAAGAAACTCTTT.

This clone has a handful of counts. TCRdb's listed protein matches a much larger clone and diverges from this DNA's translation at residue 4, likely through a read error; the protein shown comes from the DNA. V and J are TRGV9 and TRGJP. The J gene, absent from TCRdb, was called here by matching the DNA to germline. Looked up from germline, CDR1 is GITISATS and CDR2 is ISYDGTV (reference sequence). The CDR3 spans 18 residues. CDR3 region: CALGEVGSQELGKKIKVF. CDR3 coding DNA: TGTGCCTTGGGGGAGGTGGGCTCTCAAGAGTTGGGCAAAAAAATCAAGGTATTT.